This TCR beta chain was sequenced during a study of blood T cell repertoires in COVID-19. Study at large: Both acute and convalescent COVID-19 samples were obtained from the United States, Italy and Spain. PBMCs, B-cell-depleted T cells, or T cells were the source of the cDNA or gDNA that made up the material.

Methods used by the authors: Using reference gene primer amplification, nucleated cell counts were estimated. TCRdb's copy holds only in-frame clones and misses some; the assay was immunoSEQ multiplex PCR. V and J calls and clone size follow that table, whereas D and trimming were derived from the DNA. The table includes 100,000 to 150,000 clones, approximately 87% detected once. J was trimmed by 0 bases and V by 4 bases; bases with no gene match: 9. CDR1 is SGHKS and CDR2 is YYEKEE in the germline V gene (reference sequence). CDR3 length: 18 residues. The source of this sequence is a man between 65 and 79 years old who had recovered from COVID-19. V and J are TRBV5-5 and TRBJ1-6; 8 nucleotides match TRBD1. The sequenced sample was peripheral blood. CDR3: CASSPRTGPSSYNSPLHF. In DNA form, the CDR3 reads TGTGCCAGCAGCCCGCGGACAGGGCCAAGCTCCTATAATTCACCCCTCCACTTT.